This entry describes one T cell receptor (beta chain). The data are from a study of shared clonotypes between healthy human individuals. Study summary: Plates per donor: three CD4 naive, three CD4 memory, two CD8 naive, one CD8 memory.

The CDR3 has 15 residues. CDR1 and CDR2 from the germline V gene are MDHEN and SYDVKM. V shed 6 bases and J shed 3 bases, with 16 bases lying between them. Method: immunoSEQ multiplex PCR; TCRdb's copy keeps in-frame clones and lacks some. Here the sample spans a few million clones, 93% being singletons. What was sequenced was naive CD4+ T cells from PBMCs. Subset defined: CD45RA+ positively selected. The J gene is TRBJ2-3, the V gene TRBV28; D perhaps matches TRBD2 (6 bases). This clonotype originated in a man between 18 and 35 years old in good health. Some clones in this sample may be carry-over from other donors' samples. CDR3 in amino acids: CASRPRGAGTDTQYF. CDR3 sequence (DNA): TGTGCCAGCAGGCCGAGAGGCGCGGGGACAGATACGCAGTATTTT.